This T cell receptor (beta chain) came from a study of spatial heterogeneity in lung cancer. TCRdb independently ran MiXCR on the 5' RACE reads; one entry per CDR3 protein. Of about 21,000 distinct CDR3 sequences in the sample, around 4.3% were seen once. Time point noted: sample taken at primary tumor resection. The sequenced material consisted of unsorted whole RNA from tumor, nontumor lung or frozen PBMC. The CDR3 runs 13 residues. Germline V gives CDR1 SQVTM, CDR2 ANQGSEA. With 7 bases clipped from V and 2 bases from J, the junction kept 8 bases outside the gene matches. This clonotype was observed at least ten times.

The starting material was PBMCs, obtained at surgery. The rearrangement uses TRBV29-1 and TRBJ2-7; 7 nucleotides line up with TRBD1. The clonotype comes from a male donor with early-stage non-small cell lung cancer. The CDR3 here is CSAGQGEAYEQYF. CDR3 DNA sequence: TGCAGCGCCGGCCAGGGGGAAGCCTACGAGCAGTACTTC.